What follows describes a single T cell receptor (beta chain). Its antigen is unidentified. This sample was taken from a study of early T cells in non-severe SARS-CoV-2 infection. Study results and caveats: Sequences matched to VDJdb favored anti-spike CD8 responses, while private and CD4 specificities were missed.

Per the germline V gene, CDR1 is SGHAT and CDR2 is FQNNGV. V was shortened by 2 bases and J by 8 bases, with 13 bases between the two germline ends. The CDR3 loop spans 14 amino acids. MiXCR, run by TCRdb on the 5' RACE reads, gives a single entry per CDR3 protein. This sample yields 45,000 or so distinct CDR3 sequences, of which over 5% are seen a single time; 12% belongs to the top ten. The source is an adult who was a healthcare worker with PCR-confirmed SARS-CoV-2 infection or an uninfected control (not recorded which). The sequenced sample was whole blood. The rearrangement uses TRBV11-2 and TRBJ2-1; tentatively, D is TRBD1 (5 bases). In DNA, the CDR3 is TGTGCCAGCAGCTTAATGGGGCAGGCCGATGAGCAGTTCTTC. This encodes CASSLMGQADEQFF. Combining the CDR3 with reference TRBV11-2 and TRBJ2-1 gives the whole variable domain EAGVAQSPRYKIIEKRQSVAFWCNPISGHATLYWYQQILGQGPKLLIQFQNNGVVDDSQLPKDRFSAERLKGVDSTLKIQPAKLEDSAVYLCASSLMGQADEQFFGPGTRLTVL.